The 5 T cell receptor beta chains given below trace back to one sample, sequenced in a study of T cell repertoires in cytomegalovirus infection. Their target antigens are unknown. TCRdb fed the reads into MiXCR, producing one record per CDR3 protein. The repertoire holds 830,000 or so distinct CDR3 sequences, approximately 32% seen once, with around 11% in the top ten. Here the sequenced sample was cultured CD8+ T cells from PBMCs, taken from culture after CMV antigen stimulation. The origin of the receptors is a human donor in good health (CMV status not recorded). Some clones in this sample may be carry-over from other donors' samples.

This clonotype was counted only a few times. The CDR3 nucleotides are TGTGCCAGCAGGAGGGGGGGCGGCCAGCCCCAGCATTTT. Protein sequence: CASRRGGGQPQHF. V and J are TRBV7-9 and TRBJ1-5; D might be TRBD1 (6 bases). CDR1 and CDR2 from the germline V gene are SEHNR and FQNEAQ (reference sequence). V lost 6 bases, J lost 7 bases, and 13 bases lay in between. The CDR3 consists of 13 residues.

The chain employs TRBV7-6 and TRBJ1-4; D is undetermined. Trimming shortened V by 5 bases and J by 7 bases, and 8 bases separated the two germline ends. The CDR3 is made up of 12 amino acids. Germline assignment: CDR1 SGHVS and CDR2 FNYEAQ. The CDR3 reads CASSPYGEKLFF. For the CDR3, the DNA is TGTGCCAGCAGCCCATACGGTGAAAAACTGTTTTTT.

In this sample, this clonotype turned up a few times. This chain joins TRBV7-6 and TRBJ2-7; D is ambiguous. This CDR3 is built from 14 residues. Per germline, CDR1 SGHVS and CDR2 FNYEAQ. V was shortened by 1 base and J by 7 bases, with 14 bases between the two germline ends. CDR3 residues: CASSLGQTWSEQYF. The CDR3 DNA follows: TGTGCCAGCAGCTTAGGACAAACCTGGTCGGAGCAGTACTTC.

This clonotype showed up many times. This chain links TRBV7-6 with TRBJ1-2, with TRBD1 as a possible D gene (5 bases). V lost 1 base to trimming and J lost 5 bases, with 11 bases between them. The CDR3 covers 14 residues. CDR1 and CDR2 from the germline V gene are SGHVS and FNYEAQ. The CDR3 protein is CASSLDRGAYGYTF. In DNA form, the CDR3 reads TGTGCCAGCAGCTTAGACCGGGGCGCGTATGGCTACACCTTC.

The V gene is TRBV6-2 or TRBV6-3, the J gene TRBJ2-3, with TRBD2 matching over 7 bases. This CDR3 spans 17 amino acids. V lost 4 bases to trimming and J lost 4 bases; unmatched junction nucleotides: 14. In germline, CDR1 is MNHEY, CDR2 SVGEGT. This CDR3 is CASSFVREATWADTQYF. CDR3 DNA: TGTGCCAGCAGTTTCGTCCGGGAGGCTACCTGGGCAGATACGCAGTATTTT.